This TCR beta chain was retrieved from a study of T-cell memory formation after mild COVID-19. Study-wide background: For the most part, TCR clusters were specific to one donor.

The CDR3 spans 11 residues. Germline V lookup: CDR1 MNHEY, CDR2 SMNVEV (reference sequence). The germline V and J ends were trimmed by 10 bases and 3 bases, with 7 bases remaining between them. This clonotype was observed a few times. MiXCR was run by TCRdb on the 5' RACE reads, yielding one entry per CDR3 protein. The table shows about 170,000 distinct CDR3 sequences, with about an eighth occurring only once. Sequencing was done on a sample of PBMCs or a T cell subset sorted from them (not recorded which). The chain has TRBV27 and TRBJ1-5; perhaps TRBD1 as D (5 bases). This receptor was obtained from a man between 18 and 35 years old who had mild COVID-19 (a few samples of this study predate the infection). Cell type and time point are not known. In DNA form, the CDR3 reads TGTGCCACAGGGTCCAATCAGCCCCAGCATTTT. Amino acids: CATGSNQPQHF.